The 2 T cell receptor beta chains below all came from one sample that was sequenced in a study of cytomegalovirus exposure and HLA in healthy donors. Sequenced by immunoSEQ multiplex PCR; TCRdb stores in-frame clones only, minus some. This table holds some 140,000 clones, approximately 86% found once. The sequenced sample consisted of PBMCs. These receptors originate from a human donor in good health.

CDR3 in DNA: TGTGCCAGCAAATCGACTAATGGTCTCTATGAGCAGTTCTTC. The encoded protein is CASKSTNGLYEQFF. The rearrangement joins TRBV5-4 to TRBJ2-1; D may be TRBD2 (5 bases). V was trimmed by 6 bases and J by 8 bases, leaving 18 bases between them. Germline CDR1 is SGHNT and CDR2 is YYREEE (reference sequence). This CDR3 comprises 14 residues.

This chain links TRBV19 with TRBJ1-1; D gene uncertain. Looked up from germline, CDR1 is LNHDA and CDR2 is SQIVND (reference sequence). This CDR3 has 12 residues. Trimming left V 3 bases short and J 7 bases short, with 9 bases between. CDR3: CASSIPGNEAFF. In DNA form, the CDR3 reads TGTGCCAGTAGTATCCCGGGGAATGAAGCTTTCTTT.